This T cell receptor (beta chain) emerged from a study of control samples from healthy donors and cancer patients. Profiling relied on immunoSEQ multiplex PCR, and the TCRdb table lists in-frame clones only, not all of them. The sample lists 100,000 to 150,000 clones, around 86% occurring once. The CDR3 consists of 13 residues. Trimming took 5 bases from V and 6 from J, leaving 14 bases between them. Germline V CDR1 and CDR2: SGHAT, FQNNGV. The sample comprised blood. The receptor comes from a middle-aged man in good health. The chain has TRBV11-2 and TRBJ2-7; D gene unclear. CDR3 nucleotide sequence: TGTGCCAGCAGCACTTTAAGCGATTTCGAGCAGTACTTC. Translating gives CASSTLSDFEQYF. Full variable domain (remainder filled in from reference TRBV11-2 and TRBJ2-7): EAGVAQSPRYKIIEKRQSVAFWCNPISGHATLYWYQQILGQGPKLLIQFQNNGVVDDSQLPKDRFSAERLKGVDSTLKIQPAKLEDSAVYLCASSTLSDFEQYFGPGTRLTVT.